This T cell receptor beta chain comes out of a study of shared clonotypes between healthy human individuals. At the level of the study: The study drew on a couple of women and a few men aged 18 to 49 as donors. A donor's plate count was three for CD4 naive and three for CD4 memory; CD8 naive had two and CD8 memory one. The study, taken as a whole, reports: A few donors showed sharing of approximately 5% of naive CD4 clonotypes.

Naive CD8 cells comprised CD45RO-negative, CCR7-positively selected cells, excluding terminally differentiated effector memory CD45RA+ cells. Deep was the level at which the assay was run. Libraries were prepared by immunoSEQ multiplex PCR; TCRdb keeps only in-frame clonotypes and omits some of them. The sample records approximately 720,000 clones, around 92% being singletons. In regard to this clone: Its antigen is undetermined.

Germline V gene lookup returns CDR1 SEHNR and CDR2 FQNEAQ (reference sequence). The V gene lost 4 bases and the J gene lost 8 bases, with 20 bases spanning the gap. The CDR3 contains 15 residues. The clonotype comes from a man younger than 40 in good health. The sample consisted of naive CD8+ T cells sorted from blood. The chain employs TRBV7-9 and TRBJ1-1, with D possibly matching TRBD1 (5 bases). CDR3: CASSSDEGPLEEAFF. In nucleotides, the CDR3 is TGTGCCAGCAGCTCTGATGAGGGACCTCTTGAGGAAGCTTTCTTT.